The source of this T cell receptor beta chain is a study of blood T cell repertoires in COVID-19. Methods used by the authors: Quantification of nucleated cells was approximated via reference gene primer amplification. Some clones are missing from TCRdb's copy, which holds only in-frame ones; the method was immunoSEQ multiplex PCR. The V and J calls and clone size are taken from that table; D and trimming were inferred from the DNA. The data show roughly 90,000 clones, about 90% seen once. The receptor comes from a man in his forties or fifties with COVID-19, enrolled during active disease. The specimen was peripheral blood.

This chain's CDR3 is CASSPRTGGYEQYF. DNA of the CDR3: TGTGCCAGCAGCCCTCGGACAGGGGGATACGAGCAGTACTTC. The chain is built from TRBV2 and TRBJ2-7; the match to TRBD1 covers 10 bases. The CDR3 runs 14 residues. Germline V CDR1 and CDR2: SNHLY, FYNNEI. V was clipped by 6 bases and J by 4 bases; unmatched bases: 6.